The T cell receptor beta chain described here comes from a study of shared clonotypes between healthy human individuals. Study details: Two women and a few men aged 18 to 49 served as donors.

Naive CD8 cells lacked CD45RO, underwent positive selection for CCR7 and left out terminally differentiated effector memory CD45RA+ cells. Study conclusions and caveats: Non-shared clonotypes had lower generation probabilities than clonotypes shared by all four sorted-subset donors.

As for this clone: The antigen is not known.

The repertoire was sequenced with immunoSEQ multiplex PCR; TCRdb's copy has only in-frame clones and lacks some. The data hold 2 million to 2.5 million clones, with 93% observed a single time. V lost 1 base, J lost 0 bases, and 16 bases lay in between. CDR1 and CDR2 (germline): MDHEN, SYDVKM. This CDR3 is built from 18 residues. The receptor's source is a man between 18 and 29 years old in good health. Some clones in this sample may be carry-over from other donors' samples. The V and J genes are TRBV28 and TRBJ1-5; unclear D gene. The specimen sequenced was naive CD8+ T cells from PBMCs. CDR3 sequence: CASSLSSTLIDSNQPQHF. CDR3 nucleotide sequence: TGTGCCAGCAGTTTATCGTCGACCCTGATTGATAGCAATCAGCCCCAGCATTTT.